This record covers a single T cell receptor (beta chain). This entry is derived from a study of blood T cell repertoires in COVID-19. Overall study: Donors in the United States, Italy and Spain gave samples during acute or convalescent COVID-19.

Original methodology: For nucleated cells, counts were estimated from reference gene primer amplification. Clones were sequenced by immunoSEQ multiplex PCR, and TCRdb holds only the in-frame ones, with some missing. The DNA was the basis for D and trimming; V, J and clone size are from that table. The sample holds over 110,000 clones, roughly 79% seen once. The CDR3 spans 15 residues. Germline trimming cut 2 bases from V and 5 bases from J; bases unmatched to any gene: 8. Germline CDR1 SNHLY, CDR2 FYNNEI. What was sequenced was peripheral blood. The chain recombines TRBV2 with TRBJ2-7; 8 bases are shared with TRBD1. This receptor was taken from a woman in her sixties or seventies with acute or convalescent COVID-19. This chain's CDR3 is CASSEQGAFLDEQYF. CDR3 bases: TGTGCCAGCAGTGAACAGGGGGCCTTTTTGGACGAGCAGTACTTC.